Below are 29 T cell receptor beta chains sequenced from a single sample in a study of T cells after yellow fever vaccination. TCRdb reanalysed the 5' RACE reads using MiXCR and keeps one entry per CDR3 protein. The sample records some 300,000 distinct CDR3 sequences, around 8.6% being singletons. The sample was CD4+ T cells sorted from PBMCs, taken 5 days after the yellow fever booster vaccination. Every receptor here comes from a man in his late teens or twenties who received the YFV17D yellow fever vaccine.

This clonotype was seen a few times. The V gene is TRBV5-1, the J gene TRBJ2-2; the D gene is possibly TRBD1 (7 bases). Per germline, CDR1 SGHRS and CDR2 YFSETQ. This CDR3 has 15 residues. Trimming cost V 4 bases and J 10 bases, with 20 bases left between them. CDR3 nucleotides: TGCGCCAGCAGCAACAGGACAGGAGGGCCAGAGGAGCTGTTTTTT. It encodes CASSNRTGGPEELFF.

This rearrangement joins TRBV5-1 to TRBJ2-1, with D unresolved. Trimming pared 0 bases from V and 6 bases from J, leaving 13 bases between. CDR1 and CDR2 from the germline V gene are SGHRS and YFSETQ. This CDR3 has 15 residues. The CDR3, as DNA: TGCGCCAGCAGCTTGGGTGAGGCACCGGTCAATGAGCAGTTCTTC. Protein sequence: CASSLGEAPVNEQFF.

This clonotype was seen a few times. The chain combines TRBV7-9 with TRBJ2-1; no reliable D call. CDR1 and CDR2 from the germline V gene are SEHNR and FQNEAQ (reference sequence). Trimming shortened V by 2 bases and J by 9 bases, and 14 bases separated the two germline ends. This CDR3 region has 14 residues. CDR3 amino acids: CASSLNSFQLEQFF. CDR3 bases: TGTGCCAGCAGCTTAAATTCGTTTCAACTTGAGCAGTTCTTC.

This clonotype was seen a few times. This chain links TRBV20-1 with TRBJ1-2, with D unresolved. This CDR3 spans 11 amino acids. Trimming pared 3 bases from V and 9 bases from J, leaving 11 bases between. Per the germline V gene, CDR1 is DFQATT and CDR2 is SNEGSKA (reference sequence). The CDR3 loop reads CSARADGRYTF. As DNA, the CDR3 is TGCAGTGCTAGGGCAGATGGCCGCTACACCTTC.

In its sample, this clonotype was seen many times. The gene calls are TRBV20-1 and TRBJ2-1, with TRBD1 matching over 7 bases. Unmatched junction bases numbered 9, after V lost 5 bases and J lost 2 bases. There are 15 residues in the CDR3. The germline CDR1 and CDR2 sequences are DFQATT and SNEGSKA (reference sequence). The CDR3 nucleotides read TGCAGTGCTTCCAACACAGGGGTACCCTACAATGAGCAGTTCTTC. Its protein is CSASNTGVPYNEQFF.

The V gene is TRBV5-1, the J gene TRBJ2-3; the D gene is possibly TRBD2 (6 bases). The CDR3 runs 12 residues. Per the germline V gene, CDR1 is SGHRS and CDR2 is YFSETQ. The ends were cut back, 7 bases at V and 6 bases at J, with 12 bases in the middle. CDR3 residues: CASGQEGDTQYF. In DNA, the CDR3 is TGCGCCAGCGGGCAGGAGGGGGATACGCAGTATTTT.

This clonotype was counted between two and nine times. V and J are TRBV10-3 and TRBJ1-2; 8 nucleotides match TRBD1. V trimming: 6 bases; J trimming: 0 bases; junction bases outside the gene matches: 3. The V gene's germline CDR1 is ENHRY and CDR2 SYGVKD. CDR3 length equals 14 residues. The CDR3 DNA reads TGTGCCATCAGGGACAGGGAGGCTAACTATGGCTACACCTTC. Protein product: CAIRDREANYGYTF.

The chain couples TRBV6-2 or TRBV6-3 to TRBJ2-5, with D possibly TRBD1 on 5 matching bases. The germline V gene has CDR1 MNHEY and CDR2 SVGEGT. V shed 0 bases and J shed 4 bases, with 12 bases lying between them. The CDR3 length is 15 residues. In DNA, the CDR3 is TGTGCCAGCAGTTACTCGATGCAGGGTCCAGAGACCCAGTACTTC. The encoded protein is CASSYSMQGPETQYF.

The chain couples TRBV7-6 to TRBJ2-5, with D hard to call. The V gene's germline CDR1 is SGHVS and CDR2 FNYEAQ. CDR3 length: 14 residues. The V and J ends lost 5 bases and 4 bases respectively, with 14 bases between them. The CDR3 loop reads CASSDVPPPETQYF. The CDR3 DNA follows: TGTGCCAGCAGCGACGTCCCACCCCCAGAGACCCAGTACTTC. Full variable domain (missing parts from reference TRBV7-6 and TRBJ2-5): GAGVSQSPRYKVTKRGQDVALRCDPISGHVSLYWYRQALGQGPEFLTYFNYEAQQDKSGLPNDRFSAERPEGSISTLTIQRTEQRDSAMYRCASSDVPPPETQYFGPGTRLLVL.

The CDR3 is CASSRREGRTNTEAFF. CDR3 sequence (DNA): TGTGCCAGCAGCCGGAGGGAGGGCCGTACAAACACTGAAGCTTTCTTT. The genes are TRBV5-6 and TRBJ1-1; D is unresolved. Germline lookup yields CDR1 SGHDT and CDR2 YYEEEE. Trimming cost V 4 bases and J 2 bases, with 18 bases left between them. The CDR3 is 16 residues long. The whole variable domain, remainder taken from reference TRBV5-6 and TRBJ1-1, is DAGVTQSPTHLIKTRGQQVTLRCSPKSGHDTVSWYQQALGQGPQFIFQYYEEEERQRGNFPDRFSGHQFPNYSSELNVNALLLGDSALYLCASSRREGRTNTEAFFGQGTRLTVV.

The chain has TRBV7-2 and TRBJ1-1, with 10 bases lining up with TRBD1. The CDR3 covers 16 residues. The V gene end was trimmed by 5 bases and the J gene end by 2 bases; junction bases not matched to a gene: 8. Germline-derived CDR1 and CDR2 are SGHTA and FQGNSA. Written as DNA, the CDR3 is TGTGCCAGCAGCCCAAGACAGGGGGCTATTAACACTGAAGCTTTCTTT. This sequence encodes CASSPRQGAINTEAFF.

This chain links TRBV3-1 with TRBJ1-5; D perhaps matches TRBD1 (5 bases). Looked up from germline, CDR1 is LGHDT and CDR2 is YNNKEL (reference sequence). The ends were cut back, 3 bases at V and 2 bases at J, with 8 bases in the middle. The CDR3 totals 14 residues. In DNA, the CDR3 is TGTGCCAGCAGCCATGGGGGAGGCAATCAGCCCCAGCATTTT. Translating gives CASSHGGGNQPQHF.

This clonotype was observed a handful of times. The chain recombines TRBV13 with TRBJ1-6; D unresolved. With 5 bases removed from V and 2 bases from J, the gap between germline ends came to 13 bases. The germline V gene encodes CDR1 PRHDT and CDR2 FYEKMQ (reference sequence). This CDR3 has 16 residues. In DNA form, the CDR3 reads TGTGCCAGCAGCGAGGAGGGCGGCGCCTATAATTCACCCCTCCACTTT. It specifies CASSEEGGAYNSPLHF. The variable domain in full, completed from reference TRBV13 and TRBJ1-6, reads AAGVIQSPRHLIKEKRETATLKCYPIPRHDTVYWYQQGPGQDPQFLISFYEKMQSDKGSIPDRFSAQQFSDYHSELNMSSLELGDSALYFCASSEEGGAYNSPLHFGNGTRLTVT.

The chain uses TRBV5-1 and TRBJ2-1; D may match TRBD1 or TRBD2 (5 bases each). The CDR3 spans 15 residues. Germline V gene lookup returns CDR1 SGHRS and CDR2 YFSETQ. V dropped 2 bases and J dropped 8 bases, with 17 bases sitting between them. CDR3 region: CASSFWGLEEDEQFF. The CDR3 coding sequence is TGCGCCAGCAGCTTTTGGGGGTTGGAGGAGGATGAGCAGTTCTTC.

This clonotype was recorded a few times. The CDR3 DNA follows: TGTGCCAGCAGTTTCCAGGGTAGAGGTGGGGAGCAGTACGTC. Translated, it gives CASSFQGRGGEQYV. The chain employs TRBV28 and TRBJ2-7; D is perhaps TRBD1 (5 bases). Germline assignment: CDR1 MDHEN and CDR2 SYDVKM. V was cut by 3 bases and J by 7 bases, with 16 bases left in between. This CDR3 has 14 residues.

J is TRBJ1-1 and V is TRBV28, with D possibly being TRBD1 (6 bases). The germline V and J ends were trimmed by 6 bases and 6 bases, with 17 bases remaining between them. CDR1 and CDR2 from the germline V gene are MDHEN and SYDVKM. The CDR3 consists of 14 residues. CDR3 in DNA: TGTGCCAGCAGGGTGGGGGCGCGAAATTCTGAAGCTTTCTTT. As protein: CASRVGARNSEAFF.

This clonotype was detected a few times. The chain recombines TRBV10-1 with TRBJ1-1, with a possible D match to TRBD1 (6 bases). The germline V gene has CDR1 WNHNN and CDR2 SYGVQD (reference sequence). The CDR3 totals 13 residues. V lost 3 bases and J 4 bases, leaving 9 bases between the germline ends. The CDR3 DNA sequence: TGCGCCAGCAGTGAACAGGGAAGCACTGAAGCTTTCTTT. Residues: CASSEQGSTEAFF.

The chain links TRBV4-1 to TRBJ2-5, with 9 bases that match TRBD2. The CDR3 is 14 amino acids. Trimming removed 4 bases from V and 5 bases from J; junction bases left unmatched: 5. In germline, CDR1 is MGHRA, CDR2 YSYEKL. CDR3: CASSRGLARETQYF. CDR3 DNA sequence: TGCGCCAGCAGCCGCGGACTAGCGAGGGAGACCCAGTACTTC.

This clonotype was observed at least ten times. The gene calls are TRBV7-6 and TRBJ2-1; tentatively, D is TRBD1 or TRBD2 (7 bases each). Trimming stripped 4 bases from V and 10 bases from J, with 14 bases between. This CDR3 has 13 residues. CDR1 and CDR2 (germline): SGHVS, FNYEAQ. The CDR3 reads CASSSLATGEQFF. The CDR3, as DNA: TGTGCCAGCAGCTCACTAGCGACAGGGGAGCAGTTCTTC.

In its sample, this clonotype was seen a few times. The chain couples TRBV6-6 to TRBJ2-1, with D perhaps TRBD1 or TRBD2 (7 bases each). From germline, CDR1 is MNHNY and CDR2 SVGAGI (reference sequence). Trimming removed 0 bases at V and 8 bases at J, with 26 bases between. This CDR3 spans 19 amino acids. The CDR3 DNA sequence: TGTGCCAGCAGTTACTCGAGGTTGCTAGGGCACAGGGGAGGGGATGAGCAGTTCTTC. Protein product: CASSYSRLLGHRGGDEQFF.

The sample holds many counts of this clonotype. The V and J genes are TRBV4-2 and TRBJ2-7; no definite D call. Germline loops: CDR1 LGHNA, CDR2 YNFKEQ. V lost 0 bases to trimming and J lost 0 bases, with 12 bases between them. This CDR3 comprises 16 residues. CDR3 region: CASSQDMAALSYEQYF. The CDR3 nucleotides read TGTGCCAGCAGCCAAGATATGGCAGCCCTCTCCTACGAGCAGTACTTC.

There are a few counts of this clonotype. The chain carries TRBV5-1 and TRBJ2-3; 8 bases align to TRBD2. CDR1 and CDR2 (germline): SGHRS, YFSETQ. This CDR3 spans 14 amino acids. V was pared by 2 bases and J by 2 bases, with 1 base of the junction left unmatched. For the CDR3, the DNA is TGCGCCAGCAGCTTACTAGCGGTCACAGATACGCAGTATTTT. Protein sequence: CASSLLAVTDTQYF.

This clonotype was recorded many times. This chain connects TRBV5-1 to TRBJ1-1, with D perhaps TRBD1 (6 bases). The germline V gene encodes CDR1 SGHRS and CDR2 YFSETQ. The CDR3 runs 18 residues. V shed 1 base and J shed 2 bases, with 21 bases lying between them. CDR3 amino acids: CASSLPLRDTGPNTEAFF. The DNA of the CDR3 is TGCGCCAGCAGCTTGCCCCTCCGGGACACGGGTCCCAACACTGAAGCTTTCTTT.

V gene TRBV10-3 combines with J gene TRBJ1-1; TRBD1 matches 9 bases. The V and J ends lost 6 bases and 3 bases, in that order; junction bases with no gene match: 2. This CDR3 has 13 amino acids. The germline V gene has CDR1 ENHRY and CDR2 SYGVKD. The chain's CDR3 is CAIRQGADTEAFF. In DNA form, the CDR3 reads TGTGCCATCAGACAGGGGGCGGACACTGAAGCTTTCTTT.

In the case of this clonotype: At one end the junction does not follow the germline gene, possibly because of a read error. The chain couples TRBV6-2 or TRBV6-3 to TRBJ1-6; possible D gene TRBD1, 5 bases. Germline-derived CDR1 and CDR2 are MNHEY and SVGEGT. CDR3 length equals 12 residues. As DNA, the CDR3 is TGTGCCAGCACTGCGCGAAGGGGACCGCTTAACTTT. This sequence encodes CASTARRGPLNF.

This clonotype has only a few counts. J is TRBJ2-1 and V is TRBV19; D tentatively reads TRBD1 or TRBD2 (6 bases each). The V end lost 6 bases, the J end lost 8 bases, and 23 bases lay between the germline ends. The CDR3 extends over 16 amino acids. From germline, CDR1 is LNHDA and CDR2 SQIVND (reference sequence). The CDR3 sequence: CASRPHYQGTEDEQFF. The CDR3 DNA reads TGTGCCAGTAGGCCTCACTATCAGGGGACTGAGGATGAGCAGTTCTTC.

This clonotype turned up a few times. The chain joins TRBV1 to TRBJ2-1; the table's D call, TRBD2, has no DNA check behind it. TRBV1 is annotated as a pseudogene. CDR3 size: 18 residues. The CDR3 DNA sequence: TGCACCAGCAGCCCGCCCGGACTAGCGGGGGCAGGGGTAGGGGAGCAGTTCTTC. Translating gives CTSSPPGLAGAGVGEQFF.

This chain links TRBV12-3 or TRBV12-4 with TRBJ1-3; unclear D gene. There are 14 residues in the CDR3. V lost 7 bases and J 0 bases, leaving 10 bases between the germline ends. The CDR3 bases are TGTGCCAGCACCCTATTTGACTCTGGAAACACCATATATTTT. Its protein product is CASTLFDSGNTIYF.

At least ten counts were recorded for this clonotype. This chain connects TRBV5-1 to TRBJ2-1; tentative D call: TRBD1 (5 bases). Germline V gives CDR1 SGHRS, CDR2 YFSETQ. This CDR3 is 17 amino acids long. V dropped 2 bases and J dropped 6 bases, with 21 bases sitting between them. The CDR3: CASSFALDIRASNEQFF. As DNA, the CDR3 is TGCGCCAGCAGCTTCGCCTTGGACATTAGAGCTAGCAATGAGCAGTTCTTC.